This T cell receptor (beta chain) emerged from a study of T cell changes during pregnancy in multiple sclerosis (dated by TCRdb to about 2019). Broadly, across the study: The study looked at changes in the T cell repertoire across pregnancy in women with multiple sclerosis.

To prepare the library, the immunoSEQ multiplex PCR assay was applied. As stored in TCRdb, this immuneACCESS dataset retains in-frame rearrangements with V and J assigned. A fraction of the clones does not appear; measured against another copy, unresolved V genes explain less than half of the discrepancy, and the remainder lacks a known reason. Across this sample there are around 61,000 clones, with approximately 90% seen only once. The ten top clones hold approximately 1.5% of the sample. The CDR3 starts with the cysteine, ends with the phenylalanine, and has 14 residues. Only the CDR3 part of the read is kept: 42 bases, read in frame from the first base. At the junction V is shortened by 4 bases and J by 4 bases; bases outside the gene matches: 7. CDR1 and CDR2 (SGHTS, YDEGEE) derive from the germline V gene. To note about this clone: There is no known antigen for this receptor. No quality values exist for individual bases; no much larger clone is one base distant.

This chain joins TRBV5-8 to TRBJ2-5, and 7 bases in between align with TRBD1. The sample was peripheral blood, taken in the third trimester of pregnancy. The TCR was taken from a female donor in good health, enrolled as a control in a pregnancy study. At the DNA level, the sequence is TGTGCCAGCAGCGACTACAGGGGCGGAGAGACCCAGTACTTC. The resulting protein is CASSDYRGGETQYF.